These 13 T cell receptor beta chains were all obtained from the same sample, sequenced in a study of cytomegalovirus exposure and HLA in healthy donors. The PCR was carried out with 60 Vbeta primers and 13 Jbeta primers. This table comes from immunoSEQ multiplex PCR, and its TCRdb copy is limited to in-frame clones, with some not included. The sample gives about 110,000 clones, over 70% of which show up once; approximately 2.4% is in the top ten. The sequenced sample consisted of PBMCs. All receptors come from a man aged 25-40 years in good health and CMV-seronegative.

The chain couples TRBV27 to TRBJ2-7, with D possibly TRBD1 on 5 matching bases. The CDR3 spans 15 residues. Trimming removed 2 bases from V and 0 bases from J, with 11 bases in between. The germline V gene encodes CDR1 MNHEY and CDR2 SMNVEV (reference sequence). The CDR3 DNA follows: TGTGCCAGCAGTTTAGGGGCGGTTAGCTCCTACGAGCAGTACTTC. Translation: CASSLGAVSSYEQYF.

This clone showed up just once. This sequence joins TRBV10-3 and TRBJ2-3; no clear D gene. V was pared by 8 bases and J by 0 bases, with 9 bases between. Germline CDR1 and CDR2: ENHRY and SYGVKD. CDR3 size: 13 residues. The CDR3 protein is CAIGATSTDTQYF. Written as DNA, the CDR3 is TGTGCCATCGGAGCAACTAGCACAGATACGCAGTATTTT.

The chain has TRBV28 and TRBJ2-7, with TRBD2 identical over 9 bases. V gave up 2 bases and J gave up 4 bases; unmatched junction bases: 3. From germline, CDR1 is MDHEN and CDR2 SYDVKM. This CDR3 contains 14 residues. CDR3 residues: CASSLGLAYYEQYF. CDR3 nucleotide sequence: TGTGCCAGCAGTTTAGGACTAGCGTATTACGAGCAGTACTTC.

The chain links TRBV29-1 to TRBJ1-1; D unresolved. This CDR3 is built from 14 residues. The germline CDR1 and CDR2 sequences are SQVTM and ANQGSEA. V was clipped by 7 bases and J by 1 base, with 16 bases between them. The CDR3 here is CSGTKTRENTEAFF. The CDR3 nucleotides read TGCAGCGGCACAAAAACCCGGGAGAACACTGAAGCTTTCTTT. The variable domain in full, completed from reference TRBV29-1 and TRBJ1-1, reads SAVISQKPSRDICQRGTSLTIQCQVDSQVTMMFWYRQQPGQSLTLIATANQGSEATYESGFVIDKFPISRPNLTFSTLTVSNMSPEDSSIYLCSGTKTRENTEAFFGQGTRLTVV.

CDR3 region: CASSSFRVSEQFF. CDR3 sequence (DNA): TGTGCCAGCAGCTCCTTCCGAGTTAGCGAGCAGTTCTTC. The V call is TRBV7-6, the J call TRBJ2-1; no clear D. The ends were cut back, 4 bases at V and 10 bases at J, with 14 bases in the middle. This CDR3 has 13 amino acids. Looked up from germline, CDR1 is SGHVS and CDR2 is FNYEAQ.

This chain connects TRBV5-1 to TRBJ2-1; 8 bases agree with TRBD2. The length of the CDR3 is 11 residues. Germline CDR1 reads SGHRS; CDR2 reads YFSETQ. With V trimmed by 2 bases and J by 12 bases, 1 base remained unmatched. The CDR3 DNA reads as TGCGCCAGCAGCTTCGGGGGGGGGCAGTTCTTC. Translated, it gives CASSFGGGQFF.

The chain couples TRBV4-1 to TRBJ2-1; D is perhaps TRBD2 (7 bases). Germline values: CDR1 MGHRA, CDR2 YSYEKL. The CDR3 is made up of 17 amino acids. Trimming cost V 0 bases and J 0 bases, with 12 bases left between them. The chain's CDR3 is CASSQDRGASSYNEQFF. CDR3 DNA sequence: TGCGCCAGCAGCCAAGATCGGGGGGCCAGCTCCTACAATGAGCAGTTCTTC.

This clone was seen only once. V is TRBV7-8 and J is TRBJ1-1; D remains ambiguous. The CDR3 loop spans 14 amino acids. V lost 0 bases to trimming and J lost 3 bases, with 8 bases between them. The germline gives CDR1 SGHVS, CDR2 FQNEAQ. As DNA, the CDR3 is TGTGCCAGCAGCTTAGCAACATACGACACTGAAGCTTTCTTT. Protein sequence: CASSLATYDTEAFF. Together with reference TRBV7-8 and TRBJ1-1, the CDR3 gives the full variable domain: GAGVSQSPRYKVAKRGQDVALRCDPISGHVSLFWYQQALGQGPEFLTYFQNEAQLDKSGLPSDRFFAERPEGSVSTLKIQRTQQEDSAVYLCASSLATYDTEAFFGQGTRLTVV.

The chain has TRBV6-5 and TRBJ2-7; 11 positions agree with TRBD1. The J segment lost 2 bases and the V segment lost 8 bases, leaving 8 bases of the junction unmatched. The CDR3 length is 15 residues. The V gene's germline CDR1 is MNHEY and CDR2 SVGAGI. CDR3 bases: TGTGCCAGCGGGAGGGACAGGGGGGCTCCCTACGAGCAGTACTTC. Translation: CASGRDRGAPYEQYF.

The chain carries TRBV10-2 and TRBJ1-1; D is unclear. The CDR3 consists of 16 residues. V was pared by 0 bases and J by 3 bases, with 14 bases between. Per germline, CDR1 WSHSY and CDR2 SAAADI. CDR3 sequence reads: CASSESWPGEDTEAFF. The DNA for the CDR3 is TGCGCCAGCAGTGAGTCTTGGCCAGGTGAAGACACTGAAGCTTTCTTT.

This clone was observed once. Here the CDR3 DNA reads TGTGCCAGCAGCCCGAGACTAGCGGGAGCGCCCGGGGAGCTGTTTTTT. As protein: CASSPRLAGAPGELFF. The gene calls are TRBV11-3 and TRBJ2-2; 12 bases line up with TRBD2. Germline V gene data show CDR1 as SGHNT and CDR2 as YENEEA. With 5 bases clipped from V and 6 bases from J, the junction kept 7 bases outside the gene matches. The CDR3 runs 16 residues.

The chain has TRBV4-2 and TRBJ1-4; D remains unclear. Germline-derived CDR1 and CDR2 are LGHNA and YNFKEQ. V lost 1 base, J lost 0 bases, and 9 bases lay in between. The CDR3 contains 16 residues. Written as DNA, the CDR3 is TGTGCCAGCAGCCAAGCTCGGGATGCAACTAATGAAAAACTGTTTTTT. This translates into CASSQARDATNEKLFF.

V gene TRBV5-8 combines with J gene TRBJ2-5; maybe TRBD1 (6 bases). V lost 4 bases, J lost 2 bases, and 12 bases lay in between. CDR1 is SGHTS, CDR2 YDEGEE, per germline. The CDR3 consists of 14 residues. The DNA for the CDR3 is TGTGCCAGCAGCCTCAGGGGTCTTCAAGAGACCCAGTACTTC. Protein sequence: CASSLRGLQETQYF.